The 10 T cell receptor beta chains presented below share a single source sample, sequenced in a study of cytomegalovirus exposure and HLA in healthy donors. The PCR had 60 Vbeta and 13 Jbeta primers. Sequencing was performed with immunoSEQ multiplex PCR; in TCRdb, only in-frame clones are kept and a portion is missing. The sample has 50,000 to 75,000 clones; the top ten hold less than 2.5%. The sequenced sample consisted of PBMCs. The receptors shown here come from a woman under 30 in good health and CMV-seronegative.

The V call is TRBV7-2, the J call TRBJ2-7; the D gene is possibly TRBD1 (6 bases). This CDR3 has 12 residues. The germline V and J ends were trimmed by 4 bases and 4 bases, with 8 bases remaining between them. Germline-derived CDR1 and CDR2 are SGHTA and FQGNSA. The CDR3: CASSSTGYEQYF. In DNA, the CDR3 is TGTGCCAGCAGCTCTACAGGGTACGAGCAGTACTTC.

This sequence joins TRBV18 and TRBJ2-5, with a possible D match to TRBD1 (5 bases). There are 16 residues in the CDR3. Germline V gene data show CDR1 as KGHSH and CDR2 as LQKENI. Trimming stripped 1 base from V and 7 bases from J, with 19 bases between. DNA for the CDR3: TGTGCCAGCTCACCACTAGGCGCAGGGCCCCAGGGGACCCAGTACTTC. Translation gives CASSPLGAGPQGTQYF.

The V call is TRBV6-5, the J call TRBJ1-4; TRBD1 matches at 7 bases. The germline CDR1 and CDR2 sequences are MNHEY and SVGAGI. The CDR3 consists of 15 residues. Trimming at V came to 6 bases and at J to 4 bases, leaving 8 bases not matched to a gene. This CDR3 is CASRITGAYNEKLFF. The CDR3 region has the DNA TGTGCCAGCAGAATCACAGGGGCGTATAATGAAAAACTGTTTTTT.

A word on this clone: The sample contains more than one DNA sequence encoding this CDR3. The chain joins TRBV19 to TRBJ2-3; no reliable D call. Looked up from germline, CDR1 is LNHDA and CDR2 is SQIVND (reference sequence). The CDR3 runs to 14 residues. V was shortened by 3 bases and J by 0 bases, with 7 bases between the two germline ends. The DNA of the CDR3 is TGTGCCAGTAGTATCGCACGGAGCACAGATACGCAGTATTTT. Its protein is CASSIARSTDTQYF.

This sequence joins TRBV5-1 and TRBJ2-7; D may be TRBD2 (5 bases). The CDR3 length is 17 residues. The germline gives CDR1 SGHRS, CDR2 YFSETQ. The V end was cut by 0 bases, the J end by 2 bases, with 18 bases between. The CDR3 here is CASSLVSVGDGPYEQYF. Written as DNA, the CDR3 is TGCGCCAGCAGCTTGGTGTCGGTGGGAGACGGACCCTACGAGCAGTACTTC.

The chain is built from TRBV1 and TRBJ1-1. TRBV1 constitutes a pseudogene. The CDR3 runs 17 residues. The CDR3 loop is CTSSQVRAGHPNTEAFF. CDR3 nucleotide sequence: TGCACCAGCAGCCAAGTAAGAGCGGGACACCCGAACACTGAAGCTTTCTTT.

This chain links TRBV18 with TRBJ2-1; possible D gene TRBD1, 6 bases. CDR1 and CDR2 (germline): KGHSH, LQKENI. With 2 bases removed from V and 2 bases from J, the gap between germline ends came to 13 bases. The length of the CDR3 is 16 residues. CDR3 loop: CASSPERQGTYNEQFF. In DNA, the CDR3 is TGTGCCAGCTCACCAGAGAGGCAGGGGACCTACAATGAGCAGTTCTTC. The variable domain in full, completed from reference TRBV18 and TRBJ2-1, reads NAGVMQNPRHLVRRRGQEARLRCSPMKGHSHVYWYRQLPEEGLKFMVYLQKENIIDESGMPKERFSAEFPKEGPSILRIQQVVRGDSAAYFCASSPERQGTYNEQFFGPGTRLTVL.

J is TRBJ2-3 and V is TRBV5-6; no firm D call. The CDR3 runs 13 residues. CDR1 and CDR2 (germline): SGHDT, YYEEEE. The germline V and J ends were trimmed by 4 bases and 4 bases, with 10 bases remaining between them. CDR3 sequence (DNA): TGTGCCAGCAGCCCCGGGTCCTCAGATACGCAGTATTTT. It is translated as CASSPGSSDTQYF.

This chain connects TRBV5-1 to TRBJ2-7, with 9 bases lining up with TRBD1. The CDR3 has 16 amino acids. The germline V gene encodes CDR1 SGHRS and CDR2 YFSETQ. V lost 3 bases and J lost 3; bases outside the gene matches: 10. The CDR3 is CASSSTRTGDYYEQYF. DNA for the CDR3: TGCGCCAGCAGCTCGACCCGGACAGGGGACTACTACGAGCAGTACTTC.

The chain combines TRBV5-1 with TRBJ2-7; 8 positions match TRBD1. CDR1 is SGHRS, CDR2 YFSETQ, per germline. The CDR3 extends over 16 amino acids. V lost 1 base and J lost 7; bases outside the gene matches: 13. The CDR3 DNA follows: TGCGCCAGCAGCTTGCAATCTCCCGGGACAGGTCTGGAGCAGTACTTC. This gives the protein CASSLQSPGTGLEQYF.